The 23 T cell receptor beta chains reported below all come from one sample, sequenced in a study of CD8 T cells in ankylosing spondylitis. These receptors are not linked to any known antigen. The study's findings and limits: Several highly homologous variants made up a TCR beta motif, and this motif appeared characteristic of ankylosing spondylitis blood.

Each CDR3 protein is one row after TCRdb ran MiXCR on the 5' RACE reads. This repertoire shows some 840,000 distinct CDR3 sequences, about 12% found once; its top ten account for 0.51%. The source material was blood, either unsorted or a sorted T cell fraction (not recorded which). These receptors were collected from a male donor with ankylosing spondylitis.

This clonotype has a handful of counts. This sequence joins TRBV20-1 and TRBJ2-5; TRBD1 is a possible D gene (5 bases). The CDR3 is 13 residues long. V was shortened by 6 bases and J by 3 bases, with 14 bases between the two germline ends. Looked up from germline, CDR1 is DFQATT and CDR2 is SNEGSKA (reference sequence). The chain's CDR3 is CSASTASKETQYF. DNA for the CDR3: TGCAGTGCGTCGACAGCCTCTAAAGAGACCCAGTACTTC.

A few counts support this clonotype. The CDR3 protein is CASSSGTGGNEKLFF. CDR3 bases: TGTGCCAGCAGCTCCGGGACAGGCGGTAATGAAAAACTGTTTTTT. This sequence joins TRBV5-4 and TRBJ1-4, with 8 positions matching TRBD1. CDR3 length: 15 residues. The trim removed 3 bases at V and 4 bases at J, leaving 5 bases unmatched. Germline assignment: CDR1 SGHNT and CDR2 YYREEE (reference sequence).

CDR3 in amino acids: CASSLLQPPGAFF. In DNA, the CDR3 is TGTGCCAGCAGTTTATTACAGCCGCCAGGAGCTTTCTTT. This chain links TRBV12-3 or TRBV12-4 with TRBJ1-1; unclear D gene. The CDR3 is 13 amino acids. V shed 2 bases and J shed 10 bases, with 14 bases lying between them.

The table lists this clonotype with a few counts. The chain combines TRBV28 with TRBJ1-2; 11 nucleotides line up with TRBD1. Germline V gives CDR1 MDHEN, CDR2 SYDVKM. J was trimmed by 4 bases and V by 6 bases; bases with no gene match: 7. There are 15 residues in the CDR3. The DNA for the CDR3 is TGTGCCAGCAGACCCGGGACAGGGGGAATCTATGGCTACACCTTC. It is translated as CASRPGTGGIYGYTF.

The gene calls are TRBV7-2 and TRBJ2-7, with D unclear. The CDR3 contains 14 residues. Trimming removed 7 bases at V and 3 bases at J, with 16 bases between. The germline V gene has CDR1 SGHTA and CDR2 FQGNSA. CDR3 residues: CASTKVASSYEQYF. CDR3 DNA sequence: TGTGCCAGCACCAAGGTGGCGTCGAGCTACGAGCAGTACTTC.

This clonotype was observed many times. The chain links TRBV20-1 to TRBJ1-1, with a tentative D call TRBD1 (6 bases). Trimming took off 3 bases at V and 1 base at J, with 18 bases between the two ends. Germline assignment: CDR1 DFQATT and CDR2 SNEGSKA (reference sequence). The CDR3 contains 16 residues. The CDR3 reads CSASGGGQSRNTEAFF. In DNA, the CDR3 is TGCAGTGCTAGTGGGGGTGGACAGTCGAGGAACACTGAAGCTTTCTTT.

The sample holds many counts of this clonotype. The chain recombines TRBV29-1 with TRBJ1-5; possibly TRBD1 for D (5 bases). V lost 7 bases to trimming and J lost 0 bases, with 10 bases between them. Germline V gene lookup returns CDR1 SQVTM and CDR2 ANQGSEA. CDR3 length equals 13 residues. The CDR3 DNA reads TGCAGCGCCCGGGACGGTAGCAATCAGCCCCAGCATTTT. As protein: CSARDGSNQPQHF.

The chain carries TRBV9 and TRBJ2-1, with D possibly matching TRBD2 (5 bases). CDR1 and CDR2 (germline): SGDLS, YYNGEE. This CDR3 spans 13 amino acids. Deletions cut 4 bases from V and 15 bases from J, with 20 bases between. The CDR3, as DNA: TGTGCCAGCAGCATCGACGTTACTAGAACTCCGTTCTTC. This gives the protein CASSIDVTRTPFF.

This clonotype was seen repeatedly, ten times or more. The chain carries TRBV7-2 and TRBJ2-7; D is possibly TRBD1 (6 bases). Germline lookup yields CDR1 SGHTA and CDR2 FQGNSA. V was clipped by 5 bases and J by 3 bases, with 11 bases between them. This CDR3 is 13 amino acids long. The CDR3 sequence is CASSTGTLYEQYF. The CDR3 DNA sequence: TGTGCCAGCAGCACCGGGACACTCTACGAGCAGTACTTC. The complete variable domain, with remaining parts taken from reference TRBV7-2 and TRBJ2-7, reads GAGVSQSPSNKVTEKGKDVELRCDPISGHTALYWYRQSLGQGLEFLIYFQGNSAPDKSGLPSDRFSAERTGGSVSTLTIQRTQQEDSAVYLCASSTGTLYEQYFGPGTRLTVT.

The chain recombines TRBV4-2 with TRBJ2-5, with 12 bases that match TRBD2. Germline trimming cut 2 bases from V and 6 bases from J; bases unmatched to any gene: 13. CDR3 size: 18 residues. The germline gives CDR1 LGHNA, CDR2 YNFKEQ. This CDR3 is CASSQQLGLAGLGKTQYF. For the CDR3, the DNA is TGTGCCAGCAGCCAACAACTTGGACTAGCGGGGTTGGGTAAGACCCAGTACTTC.

This clonotype showed up just a few times. The chain employs TRBV29-1 and TRBJ2-5, with a weak D call TRBD2 (5 bases). Germline CDR1 reads SQVTM; CDR2 reads ANQGSEA. The V gene lost 4 bases and the J gene lost 5 bases, with 11 bases spanning the gap. CDR3 length: 12 amino acids. The CDR3 loop reads CSVGGPSETQYF. The CDR3, as DNA: TGCAGCGTTGGCGGGCCGTCGGAGACCCAGTACTTC.

This clonotype was seen ten or more times. This chain connects TRBV20-1 to TRBJ1-5; no definite D call. From germline, CDR1 is DFQATT and CDR2 SNEGSKA (reference sequence). The length of the CDR3 is 14 residues. With 6 bases removed from V and 2 bases from J, the gap between germline ends came to 14 bases. The chain's CDR3 is CSARTGRGNQPQHF. The CDR3 region has the DNA TGCAGTGCCCGGACCGGGAGGGGCAATCAGCCCCAGCATTTT.

Of note for this clonotype: Since a much larger clone is just one base distant, this may be a read error. The chain links TRBV7-2 to TRBJ2-3; D is possibly TRBD1 (5 bases). The CDR3 is made up of 13 amino acids. Germline CDR1 and CDR2: SGHTA and FQGNSA. CDR3 sequence: CASSSSGADTPYF. The CDR3 DNA sequence: TGTGCCAGCAGCTCTTCTGGGGCGGATACGCCGTATTTT. The full variable domain, completed using reference TRBV7-2 and TRBJ2-3, is GAGVSQSPSNKVTEKGKDVELRCDPISGHTALYWYRQSLGQGLEFLIYFQGNSAPDKSGLPSDRFSAERTGGSVSTLTIQRTQQEDSAVYLCASSSSGADTPYFGPGTRLTVL.

The chain's CDR3 is CSARDPSQGTGELFF. The CDR3 coding sequence is TGCAGTGCTAGAGATCCGTCCCAGGGGACCGGGGAGCTGTTTTTT. The rearrangement links TRBV20-1 to TRBJ2-2; tentative D call: TRBD1 (6 bases). Trimming cost V 0 bases and J 5 bases, with 13 bases left between them. CDR1 and CDR2 from the germline V gene are DFQATT and SNEGSKA (reference sequence). This CDR3 has 15 amino acids.

This clonotype was found a few times. This CDR3 is CSAKKTGGGYTF. As DNA, the CDR3 is TGCAGTGCAAAAAAAACAGGGGGTGGCTACACCTTC. The V call is TRBV20-1, the J call TRBJ1-2; 8 bases fit TRBD1. This CDR3 has 12 residues. Germline CDR1 and CDR2: DFQATT and SNEGSKA (reference sequence). V was pared by 6 bases and J by 7 bases, with 7 bases of the junction left unmatched.

In its sample, this clonotype was seen a few times. V usage is TRBV12-3 or TRBV12-4 and J usage is TRBJ2-1; 7 nucleotides agree with TRBD1. This CDR3 is built from 17 residues. Germline trimming cut 6 bases from V and 5 bases from J; bases unmatched to any gene: 16. CDR3 sequence (DNA): TGTGCCAGCAGCCGACTTGGGGGACAGCTTTCACACAATGAGCAGTTCTTC. It codes for CASSRLGGQLSHNEQFF.

The chain joins TRBV20-1 to TRBJ2-7; TRBD1 matches at 8 bases. This CDR3 is built from 14 residues. Trimming removed 6 bases from V and 11 bases from J; junction bases left unmatched: 18. From germline, CDR1 is DFQATT and CDR2 SNEGSKA (reference sequence). The CDR3 sequence: CSAVSGTGPSTEYF. DNA of the CDR3: TGCAGTGCCGTTTCCGGGACAGGCCCCTCTACCGAGTACTTC.

The sample holds a few counts of this clonotype. The J gene is TRBJ2-7, the V gene TRBV6-1, with 12 bases fitting TRBD2. CDR1 and CDR2 from the germline V gene are MNHNS and SASEGT. With 8 bases clipped from V and 3 bases from J, the junction kept 8 bases outside the gene matches. This CDR3 has 15 residues. The CDR3 nucleotides are TGTGCCAGCTCGGAAGGACTAGCGGGGCTCTACGAGCAGTACTTC. Translating it yields CASSEGLAGLYEQYF.

This clonotype has more than one count but fewer than ten. The rearrangement joins TRBV5-4 to TRBJ2-5, with TRBD1 as a possible D gene (6 bases). CDR1 SGHNT and CDR2 YYREEE come from the germline V gene (reference sequence). This CDR3 has 14 amino acids. V was trimmed by 1 base and J by 1 base, leaving 8 bases between them. DNA for the CDR3: TGTGCCAGCAGCTTGACAGGGTCCCAAGAGACCCAGTACTTC. This translates into CASSLTGSQETQYF.

This chain links TRBV7-2 with TRBJ1-5; D is ambiguous. The germline V and J ends were trimmed by 3 bases and 1 base, with 7 bases remaining between them. Germline CDR1 is SGHTA and CDR2 is FQGNSA. The CDR3 is 14 amino acids. The CDR3 region is CASSFDTSNQPQHF. The CDR3, as DNA: TGTGCCAGCAGCTTCGACACGAGCAATCAGCCCCAGCATTTT.

This chain links TRBV5-1 with TRBJ1-1, with 8 bases lining up with TRBD1. The CDR3 is 13 amino acids. The V gene's germline CDR1 is SGHRS and CDR2 YFSETQ. The V and J ends lost 3 bases and 7 bases, in that order; junction bases with no gene match: 5. In DNA form, the CDR3 reads TGCGCCAGCAGCTGGACAGGGCAGAGTGAAGCTTTCTTT. Translated, it gives CASSWTGQSEAFF.

This clonotype has at least ten counts. The chain carries TRBV20-1 and TRBJ2-1; D is unclear. The V and J ends lost 0 bases and 8 bases respectively, with 17 bases between them. Germline-derived CDR1 and CDR2 are DFQATT and SNEGSKA (reference sequence). This CDR3 comprises 15 residues. CDR3 sequence reads: CSARDPRSAWDEQFF. The CDR3 DNA sequence: TGCAGTGCTAGAGACCCTCGGTCGGCTTGGGATGAGCAGTTCTTC.

The chain combines TRBV7-2 with TRBJ2-3; 9 bases line up with TRBD2. The germline gives CDR1 SGHTA, CDR2 FQGNSA. Germline trimming cut 4 bases from V and 2 bases from J; bases unmatched to any gene: 7. The CDR3 totals 16 residues. Here the CDR3 DNA reads TGTGCCAGCAGCTCCCGACTAGCGGCCTTCACAGATACGCAGTATTTT. Its protein product is CASSSRLAAFTDTQYF.